The source of this TCR beta chain is a study of blood T cell repertoires in COVID-19. Study overall: Sources were T cells, B-cell-depleted T cells, or PBMCs; the material itself was cDNA or gDNA.

This clone showed up just once. TCRdb keeps only in-frame clones here, not all; method: immunoSEQ multiplex PCR. The repertoire holds about 190,000 clones, with around 79% as singletons. This CDR3 region has 14 residues. The germline V gene has CDR1 MNHEY and CDR2 SVGAGI. The V gene end was trimmed by 6 bases and the J gene end by 8 bases; junction bases not matched to a gene: 8. This TCR came from a woman in her 50s with acute or convalescent COVID-19. The V call is TRBV6-5, the J call TRBJ1-2, with TRBD1 identical over 11 bases. The sequenced material came from peripheral blood. The CDR3 region is CASRAGQGAGGYTF. The CDR3 DNA is TGTGCCAGCAGGGCCGGACAGGGGGCTGGGGGCTACACCTTC.